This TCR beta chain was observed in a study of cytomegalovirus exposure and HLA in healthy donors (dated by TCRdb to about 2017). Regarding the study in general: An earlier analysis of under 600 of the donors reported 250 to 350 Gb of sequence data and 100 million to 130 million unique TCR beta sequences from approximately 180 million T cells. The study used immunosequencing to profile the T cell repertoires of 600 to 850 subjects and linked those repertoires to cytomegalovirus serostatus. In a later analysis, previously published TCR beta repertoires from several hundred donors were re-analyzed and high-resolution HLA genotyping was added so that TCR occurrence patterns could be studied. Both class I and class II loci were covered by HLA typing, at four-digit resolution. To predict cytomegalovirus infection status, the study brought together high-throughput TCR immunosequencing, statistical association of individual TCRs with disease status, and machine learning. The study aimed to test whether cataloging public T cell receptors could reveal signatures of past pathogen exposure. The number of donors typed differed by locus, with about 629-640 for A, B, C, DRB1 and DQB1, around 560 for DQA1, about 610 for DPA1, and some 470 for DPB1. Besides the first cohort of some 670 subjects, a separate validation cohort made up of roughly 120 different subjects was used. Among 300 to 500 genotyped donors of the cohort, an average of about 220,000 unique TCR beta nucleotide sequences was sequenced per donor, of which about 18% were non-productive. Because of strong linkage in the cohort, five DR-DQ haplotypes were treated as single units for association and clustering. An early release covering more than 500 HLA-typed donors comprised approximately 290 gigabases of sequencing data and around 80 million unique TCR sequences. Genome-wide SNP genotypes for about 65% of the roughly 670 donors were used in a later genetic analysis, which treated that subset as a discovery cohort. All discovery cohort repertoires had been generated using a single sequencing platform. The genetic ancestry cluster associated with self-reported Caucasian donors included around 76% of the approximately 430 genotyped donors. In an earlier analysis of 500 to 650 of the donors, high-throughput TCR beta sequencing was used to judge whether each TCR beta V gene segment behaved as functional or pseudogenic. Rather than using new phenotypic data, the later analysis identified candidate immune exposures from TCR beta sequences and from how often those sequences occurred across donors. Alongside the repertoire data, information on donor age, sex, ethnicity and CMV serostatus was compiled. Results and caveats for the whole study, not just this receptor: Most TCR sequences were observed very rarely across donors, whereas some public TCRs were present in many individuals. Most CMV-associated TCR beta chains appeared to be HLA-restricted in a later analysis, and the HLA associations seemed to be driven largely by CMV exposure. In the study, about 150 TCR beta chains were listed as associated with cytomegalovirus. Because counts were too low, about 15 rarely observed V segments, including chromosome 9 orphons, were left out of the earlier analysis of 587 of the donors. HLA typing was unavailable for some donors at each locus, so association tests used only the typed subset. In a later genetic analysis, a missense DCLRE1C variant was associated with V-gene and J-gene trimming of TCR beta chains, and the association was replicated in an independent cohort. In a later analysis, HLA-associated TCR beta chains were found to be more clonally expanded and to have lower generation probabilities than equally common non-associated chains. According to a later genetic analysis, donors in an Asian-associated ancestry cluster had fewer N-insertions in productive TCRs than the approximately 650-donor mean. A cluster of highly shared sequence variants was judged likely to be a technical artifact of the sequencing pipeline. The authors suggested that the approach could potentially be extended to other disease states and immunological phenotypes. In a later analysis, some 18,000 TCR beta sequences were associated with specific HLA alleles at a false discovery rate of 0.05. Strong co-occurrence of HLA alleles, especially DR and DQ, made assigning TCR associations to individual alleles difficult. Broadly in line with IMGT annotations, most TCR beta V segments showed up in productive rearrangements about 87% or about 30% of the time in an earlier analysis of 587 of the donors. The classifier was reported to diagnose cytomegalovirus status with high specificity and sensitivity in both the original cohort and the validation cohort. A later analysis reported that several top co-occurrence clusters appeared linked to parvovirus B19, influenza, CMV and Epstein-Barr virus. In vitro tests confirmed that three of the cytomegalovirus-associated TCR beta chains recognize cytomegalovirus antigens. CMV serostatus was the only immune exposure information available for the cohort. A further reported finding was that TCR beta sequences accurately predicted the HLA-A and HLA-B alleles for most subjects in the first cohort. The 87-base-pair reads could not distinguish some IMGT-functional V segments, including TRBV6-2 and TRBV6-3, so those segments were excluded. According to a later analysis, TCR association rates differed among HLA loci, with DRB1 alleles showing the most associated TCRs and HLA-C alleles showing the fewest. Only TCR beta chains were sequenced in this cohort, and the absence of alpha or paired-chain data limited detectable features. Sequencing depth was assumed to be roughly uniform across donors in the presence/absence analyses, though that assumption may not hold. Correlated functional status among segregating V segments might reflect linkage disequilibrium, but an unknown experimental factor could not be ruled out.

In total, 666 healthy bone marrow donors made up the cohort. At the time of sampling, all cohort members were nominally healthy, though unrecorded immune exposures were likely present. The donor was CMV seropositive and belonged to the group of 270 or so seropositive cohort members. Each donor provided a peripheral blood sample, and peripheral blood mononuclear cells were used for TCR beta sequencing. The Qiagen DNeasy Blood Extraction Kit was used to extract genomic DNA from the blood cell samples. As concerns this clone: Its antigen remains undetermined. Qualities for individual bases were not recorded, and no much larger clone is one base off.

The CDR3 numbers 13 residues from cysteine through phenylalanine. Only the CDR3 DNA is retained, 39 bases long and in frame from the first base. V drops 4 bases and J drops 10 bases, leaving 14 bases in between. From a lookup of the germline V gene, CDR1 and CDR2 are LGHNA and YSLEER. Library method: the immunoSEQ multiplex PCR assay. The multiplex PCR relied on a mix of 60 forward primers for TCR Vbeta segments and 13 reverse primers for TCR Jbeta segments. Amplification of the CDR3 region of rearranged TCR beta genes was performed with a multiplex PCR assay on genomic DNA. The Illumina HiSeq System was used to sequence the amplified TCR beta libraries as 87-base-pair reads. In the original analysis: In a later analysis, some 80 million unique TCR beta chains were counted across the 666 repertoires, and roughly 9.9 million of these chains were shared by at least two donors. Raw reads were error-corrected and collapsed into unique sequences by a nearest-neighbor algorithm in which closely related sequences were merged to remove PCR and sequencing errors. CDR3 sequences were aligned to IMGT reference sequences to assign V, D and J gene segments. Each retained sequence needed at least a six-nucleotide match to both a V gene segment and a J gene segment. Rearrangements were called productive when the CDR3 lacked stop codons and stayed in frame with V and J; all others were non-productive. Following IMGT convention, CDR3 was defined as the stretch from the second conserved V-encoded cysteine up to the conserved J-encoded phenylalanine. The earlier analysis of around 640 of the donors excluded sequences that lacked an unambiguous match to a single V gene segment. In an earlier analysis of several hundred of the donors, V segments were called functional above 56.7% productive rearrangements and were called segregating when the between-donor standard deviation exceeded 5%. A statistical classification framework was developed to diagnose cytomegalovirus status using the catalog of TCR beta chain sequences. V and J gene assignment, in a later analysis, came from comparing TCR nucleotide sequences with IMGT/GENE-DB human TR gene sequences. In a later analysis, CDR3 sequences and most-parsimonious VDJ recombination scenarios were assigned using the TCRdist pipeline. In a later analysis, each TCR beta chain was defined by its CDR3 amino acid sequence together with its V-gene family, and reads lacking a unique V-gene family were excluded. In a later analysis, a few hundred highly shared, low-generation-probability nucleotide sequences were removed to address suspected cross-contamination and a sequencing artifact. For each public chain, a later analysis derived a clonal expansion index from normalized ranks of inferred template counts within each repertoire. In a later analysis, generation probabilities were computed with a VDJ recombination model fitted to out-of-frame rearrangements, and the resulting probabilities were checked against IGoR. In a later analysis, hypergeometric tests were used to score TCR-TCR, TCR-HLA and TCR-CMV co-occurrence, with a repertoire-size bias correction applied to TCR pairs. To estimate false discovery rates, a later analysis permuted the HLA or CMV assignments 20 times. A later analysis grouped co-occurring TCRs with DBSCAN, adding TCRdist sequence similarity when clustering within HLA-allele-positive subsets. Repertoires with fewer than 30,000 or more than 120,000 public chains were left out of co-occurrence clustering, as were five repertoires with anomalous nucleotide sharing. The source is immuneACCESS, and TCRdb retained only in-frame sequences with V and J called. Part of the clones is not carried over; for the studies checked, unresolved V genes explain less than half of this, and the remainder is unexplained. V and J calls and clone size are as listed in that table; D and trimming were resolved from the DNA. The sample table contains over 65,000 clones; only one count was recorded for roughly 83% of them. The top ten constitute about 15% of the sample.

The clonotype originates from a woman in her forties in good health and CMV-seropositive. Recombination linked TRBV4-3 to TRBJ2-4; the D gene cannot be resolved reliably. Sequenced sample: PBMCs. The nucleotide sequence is TGCGCCAGCAGCCCTTCGAGATCCGGGATTCAGTACTTC. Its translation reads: CASSPSRSGIQYF.